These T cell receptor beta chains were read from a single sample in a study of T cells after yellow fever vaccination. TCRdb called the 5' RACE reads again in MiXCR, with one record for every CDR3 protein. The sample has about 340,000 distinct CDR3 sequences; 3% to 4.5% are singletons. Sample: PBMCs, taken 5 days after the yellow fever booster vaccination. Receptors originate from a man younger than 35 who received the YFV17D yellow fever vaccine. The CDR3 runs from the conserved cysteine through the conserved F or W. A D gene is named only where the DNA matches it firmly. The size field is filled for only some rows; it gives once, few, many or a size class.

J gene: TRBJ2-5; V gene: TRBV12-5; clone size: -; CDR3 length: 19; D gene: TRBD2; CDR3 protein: CASGSATGLAGDTQETQYF; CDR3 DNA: TGTGCTAGTGGTTCAGCCACGGGACTAGCGGGGGATACCCAAGAGACCCAGTACTTC
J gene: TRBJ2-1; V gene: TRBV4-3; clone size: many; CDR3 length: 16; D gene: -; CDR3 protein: CASSQGTGPTGNEQFF; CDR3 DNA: TGCGCCAGCAGCCAAGGTACAGGGCCCACCGGGAATGAGCAGTTCTTC
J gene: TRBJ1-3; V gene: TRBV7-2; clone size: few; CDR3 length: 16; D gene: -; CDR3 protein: CASSLWDGNSGNTIYF; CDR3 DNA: TGTGCCAGCAGCTTATGGGACGGAAATTCTGGAAACACCATATATTTT
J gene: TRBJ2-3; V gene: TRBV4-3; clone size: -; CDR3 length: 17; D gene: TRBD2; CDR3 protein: CASSPLLAGEGTDTQYF; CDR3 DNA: TGCGCCAGCAGCCCGTTATTAGCGGGAGAGGGCACAGATACGCAGTATTTT
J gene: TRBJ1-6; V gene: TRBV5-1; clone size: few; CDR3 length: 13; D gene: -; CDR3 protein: CASSFEGDGPLHF; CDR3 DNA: TGCGCCAGCAGCTTCGAAGGGGACGGACCCCTCCACTTT
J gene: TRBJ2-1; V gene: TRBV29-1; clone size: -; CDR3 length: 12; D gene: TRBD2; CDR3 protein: CGGRVGYNEQFF; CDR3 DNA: TGCGGTGGGAGGGTGGGGTACAATGAGCAGTTCTTC
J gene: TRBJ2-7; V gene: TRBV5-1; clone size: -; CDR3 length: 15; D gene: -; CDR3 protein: CASSGDISSSYEQYF; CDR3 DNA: TGCGCCAGCAGCGGGGACATTTCCAGCTCCTACGAGCAGTACTTC
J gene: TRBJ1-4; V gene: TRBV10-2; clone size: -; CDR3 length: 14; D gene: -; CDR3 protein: CASLPTATNEKLFF; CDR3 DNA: TGCGCCAGCTTACCGACAGCAACTAATGAAAAACTGTTTTTT
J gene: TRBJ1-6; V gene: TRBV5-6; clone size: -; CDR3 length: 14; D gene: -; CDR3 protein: CASSSTGHNSPLHF; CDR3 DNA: TGTGCCAGCAGCTCGACAGGCCATAATTCACCCCTCCACTTT
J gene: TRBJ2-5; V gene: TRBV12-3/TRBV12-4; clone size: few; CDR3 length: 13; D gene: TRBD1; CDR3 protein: CASTWDRQETQYF; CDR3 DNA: TGTGCCAGCACTTGGGACAGGCAAGAGACCCAGTACTTC
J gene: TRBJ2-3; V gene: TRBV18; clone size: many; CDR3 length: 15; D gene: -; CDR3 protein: CASSPDGRITDTQYF; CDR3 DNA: TGTGCCAGCTCACCGGACGGACGAATCACAGATACGCAGTATTTT
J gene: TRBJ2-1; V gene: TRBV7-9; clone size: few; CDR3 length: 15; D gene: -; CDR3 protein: CASGDDRFTFHEQFF; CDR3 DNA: TGTGCCAGCGGCGACGACAGGTTCACTTTCCATGAGCAGTTCTTC
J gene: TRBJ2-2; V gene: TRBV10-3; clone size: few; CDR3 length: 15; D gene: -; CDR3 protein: CAISESDKNTGELFF; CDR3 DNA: TGTGCCATCAGTGAGTCGGACAAGAACACCGGGGAGCTGTTTTTT
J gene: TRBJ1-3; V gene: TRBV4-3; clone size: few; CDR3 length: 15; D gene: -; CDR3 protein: CASSQVGSSGNTIYF; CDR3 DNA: TGCGCCAGCAGCCAAGTGGGGAGCTCTGGAAACACCATATATTTT
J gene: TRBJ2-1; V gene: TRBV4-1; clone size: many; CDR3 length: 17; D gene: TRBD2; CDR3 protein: CASSQVWRGGSYNEQFF; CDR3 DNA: TGCGCCAGCAGCCAAGTGTGGCGCGGGGGTTCCTACAATGAGCAGTTCTTC
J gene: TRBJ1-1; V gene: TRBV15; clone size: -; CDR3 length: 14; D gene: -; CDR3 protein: CATSSSDSGAEAFF; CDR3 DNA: TGTGCCACCAGCAGCTCAGACAGTGGGGCTGAAGCTTTCTTT
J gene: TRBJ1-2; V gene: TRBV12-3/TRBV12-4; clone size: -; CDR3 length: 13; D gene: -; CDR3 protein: CASSLRYHYGYTF; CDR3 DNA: TGTGCCAGCAGTTTAAGGTACCACTATGGCTACACCTTC
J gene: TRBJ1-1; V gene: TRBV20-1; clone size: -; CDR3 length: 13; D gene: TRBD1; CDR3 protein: CSVATGENTEAFF; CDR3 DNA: TGCAGTGTAGCGACAGGGGAGAACACTGAAGCTTTCTTT
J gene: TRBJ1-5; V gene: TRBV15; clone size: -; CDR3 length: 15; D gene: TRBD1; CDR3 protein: CATSRETGVNQPQHF; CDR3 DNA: TGTGCCACCAGCAGAGAGACAGGGGTTAATCAGCCCCAGCATTTT
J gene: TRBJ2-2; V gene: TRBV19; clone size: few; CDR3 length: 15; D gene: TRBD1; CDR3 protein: CASTHRGTNTGELFF; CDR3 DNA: TGTGCCAGTACCCACAGGGGTACGAACACCGGGGAGCTGTTTTTT
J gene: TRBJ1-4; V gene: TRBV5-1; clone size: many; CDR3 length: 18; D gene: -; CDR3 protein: CASSDALRTIATNEKLFF; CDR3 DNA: TGCGCCAGCAGTGATGCTCTGCGAACTATTGCAACTAATGAAAAACTGTTTTTT
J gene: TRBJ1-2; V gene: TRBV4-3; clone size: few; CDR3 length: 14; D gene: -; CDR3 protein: CASSQAAVGYGYTF; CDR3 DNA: TGCGCCAGCAGCCAAGCCGCAGTAGGATATGGCTACACCTTC
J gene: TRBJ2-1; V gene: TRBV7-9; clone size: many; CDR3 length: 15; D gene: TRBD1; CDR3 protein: CASSKTGTGYNEQFF; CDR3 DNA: TGTGCCAGCAGCAAAACGGGGACAGGGTACAATGAGCAGTTCTTC
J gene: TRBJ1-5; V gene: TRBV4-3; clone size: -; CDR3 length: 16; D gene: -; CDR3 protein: CASSQDFSYSNQPQHF; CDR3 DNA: TGCGCCAGCAGCCAAGATTTTAGTTATAGCAATCAGCCCCAGCATTTT
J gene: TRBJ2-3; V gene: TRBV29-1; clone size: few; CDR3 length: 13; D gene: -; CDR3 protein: CSVESPGTDTQYF; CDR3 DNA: TGCAGCGTTGAATCCCCGGGAACAGATACGCAGTATTTT
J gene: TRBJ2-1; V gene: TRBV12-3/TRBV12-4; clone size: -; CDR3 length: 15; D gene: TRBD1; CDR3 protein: CASSLYQGALNEQFF; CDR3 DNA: TGTGCCAGCAGTTTATATCAGGGGGCGCTCAATGAGCAGTTCTTC
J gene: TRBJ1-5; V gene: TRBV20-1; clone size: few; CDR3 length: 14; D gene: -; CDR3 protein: CSATYGPPNQPQHF; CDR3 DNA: TGCAGTGCTACCTACGGGCCTCCTAATCAGCCCCAGCATTTT
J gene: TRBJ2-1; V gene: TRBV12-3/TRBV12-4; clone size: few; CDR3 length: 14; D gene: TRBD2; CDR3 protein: CASRTSGLRGEQFF; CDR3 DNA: TGTGCCAGCAGAACTAGCGGCCTCAGGGGTGAGCAGTTCTTC
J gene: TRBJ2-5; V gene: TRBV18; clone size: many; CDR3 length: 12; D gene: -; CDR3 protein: CASSPVQETQYF; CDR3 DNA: TGTGCCAGCAGCCCGGTCCAAGAGACCCAGTACTTC
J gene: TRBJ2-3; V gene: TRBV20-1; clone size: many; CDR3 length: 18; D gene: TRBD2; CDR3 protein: CSAILSSGTSGGTDTQYF; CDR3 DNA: TGCAGTGCTATACTGTCATCCGGGACTAGCGGGGGCACAGATACGCAGTATTTT
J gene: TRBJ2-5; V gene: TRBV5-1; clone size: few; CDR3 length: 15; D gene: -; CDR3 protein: CASSLLRGHQETQYF; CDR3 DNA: TGCGCCAGCAGCTTGTTGCGGGGGCACCAAGAGACCCAGTACTTC
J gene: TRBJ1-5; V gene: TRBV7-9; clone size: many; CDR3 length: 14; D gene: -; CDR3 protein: CASRSIEGNQPQHF; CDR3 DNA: TGTGCCAGCAGGTCTATAGAGGGCAATCAGCCCCAGCATTTT
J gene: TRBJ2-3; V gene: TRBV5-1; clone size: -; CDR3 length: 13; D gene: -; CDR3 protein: CASSLDPGGNDYF; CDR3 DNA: TGCGCCAGCAGCTTGGACCCAGGGGGGAACGATTATTTT
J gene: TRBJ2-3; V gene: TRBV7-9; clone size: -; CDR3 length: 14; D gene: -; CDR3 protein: CASSPSGRRDTQYF; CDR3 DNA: TGTGCCAGCAGCCCCAGCGGGCGCAGGGACACGCAGTATTTT
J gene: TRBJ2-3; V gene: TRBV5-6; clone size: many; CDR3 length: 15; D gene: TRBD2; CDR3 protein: CASSLISGGTDTQYF; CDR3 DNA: TGTGCCAGCAGCTTGATCAGCGGGGGGACAGATACGCAGTATTTT
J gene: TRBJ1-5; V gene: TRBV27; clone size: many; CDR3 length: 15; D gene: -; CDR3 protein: CASSLSRQGNQPQHF; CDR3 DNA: TGTGCCAGCAGTTTAAGTCGACAGGGCAATCAGCCCCAGCATTTT
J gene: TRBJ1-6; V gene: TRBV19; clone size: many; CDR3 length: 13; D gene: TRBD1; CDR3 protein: CASRQGRNSPLHF; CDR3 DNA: TGTGCCAGCAGACAGGGGCGTAATTCACCCCTCCACTTT
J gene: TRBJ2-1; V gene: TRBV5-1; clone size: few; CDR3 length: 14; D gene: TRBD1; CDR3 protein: CATKTGGPNNEQFF; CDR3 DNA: TGCGCCACCAAGACAGGGGGCCCTAATAATGAGCAGTTCTTC
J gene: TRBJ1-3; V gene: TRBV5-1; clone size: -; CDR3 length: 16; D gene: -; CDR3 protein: CASSTGPNTSGNTIYF; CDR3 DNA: TGCGCCAGCAGCACGGGACCGAACACCTCTGGAAACACCATATATTTT
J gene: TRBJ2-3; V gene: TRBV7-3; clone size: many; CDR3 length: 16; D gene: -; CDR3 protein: CASSAGGSRTSDTQYF; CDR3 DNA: TGTGCCAGCAGCGCCGGAGGGAGTCGGACCTCCGATACGCAGTATTTT
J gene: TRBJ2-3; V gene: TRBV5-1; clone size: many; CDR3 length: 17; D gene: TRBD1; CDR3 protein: CASSFLRTGSGTDTQYF; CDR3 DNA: TGCGCCAGCAGCTTCCTGCGGACAGGGTCGGGCACAGATACGCAGTATTTT
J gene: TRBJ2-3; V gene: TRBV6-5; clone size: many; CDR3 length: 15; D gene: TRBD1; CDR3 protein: CASSYLGQGTDTQYF; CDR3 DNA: TGTGCCAGCAGTTACTTGGGACAGGGCACAGATACGCAGTATTTT
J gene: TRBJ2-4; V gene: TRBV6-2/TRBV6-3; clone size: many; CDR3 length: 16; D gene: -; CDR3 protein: CASSYRGELAKNIQYF; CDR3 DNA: TGTGCCAGCAGTTACAGAGGGGAGCTAGCCAAAAACATTCAGTACTTC
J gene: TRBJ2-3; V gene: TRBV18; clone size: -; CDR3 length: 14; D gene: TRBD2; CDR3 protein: CASSPPGRADTQYF; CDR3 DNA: TGTGCCAGCTCACCACCGGGGAGGGCAGATACGCAGTATTTT
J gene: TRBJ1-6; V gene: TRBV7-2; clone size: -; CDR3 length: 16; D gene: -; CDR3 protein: CASSLLGVWRRSPLHF; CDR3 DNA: TGTGCCAGCAGCCTCCTAGGGGTTTGGCGTAGGTCACCCCTCCACTTT
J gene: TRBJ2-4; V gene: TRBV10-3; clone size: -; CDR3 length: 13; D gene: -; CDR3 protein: CAISESMANIQYF; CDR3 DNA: TGTGCCATCAGTGAGTCGATGGCAAACATTCAGTACTTC
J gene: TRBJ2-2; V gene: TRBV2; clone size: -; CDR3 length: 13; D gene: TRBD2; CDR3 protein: CASTLRGAGELFF; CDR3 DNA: TGTGCCAGCACCCTCCGGGGGGCCGGGGAGCTGTTTTTT
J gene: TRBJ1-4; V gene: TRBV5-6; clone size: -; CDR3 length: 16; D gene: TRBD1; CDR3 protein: CASSTTRTGTNEKLFF; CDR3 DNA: TGTGCCAGCAGCACGACGCGGACAGGAACTAATGAAAAACTGTTTTTT
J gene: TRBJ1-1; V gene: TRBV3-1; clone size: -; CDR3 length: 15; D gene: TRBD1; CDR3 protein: CASSQDFWTGVGAFF; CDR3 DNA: TGTGCCAGCAGCCAAGATTTCTGGACAGGGGTGGGAGCTTTCTTT
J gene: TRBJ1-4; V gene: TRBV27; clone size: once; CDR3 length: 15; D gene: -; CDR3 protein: CASSLSWNIGEKLFF; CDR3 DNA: TGTGCCAGCAGTTTATCGTGGAATATTGGGGAAAAACTGTTTTTT
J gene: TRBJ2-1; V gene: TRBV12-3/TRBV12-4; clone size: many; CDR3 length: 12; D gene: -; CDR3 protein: CASSLQIRKQFF; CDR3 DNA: TGTGCCAGCAGTTTACAGATCAGGAAGCAGTTCTTC
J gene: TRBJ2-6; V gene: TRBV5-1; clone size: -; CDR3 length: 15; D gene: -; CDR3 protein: CASSFGQSGANVLTF; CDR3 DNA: TGCGCCAGCAGCTTTGGACAGTCTGGGGCCAACGTCCTGACTTTC
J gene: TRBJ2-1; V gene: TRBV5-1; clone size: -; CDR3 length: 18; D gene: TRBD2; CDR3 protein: CASSFRLAGGLLSNEQFF; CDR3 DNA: TGCGCCAGCAGCTTCAGACTAGCGGGGGGTCTCCTTAGCAATGAGCAGTTCTTC
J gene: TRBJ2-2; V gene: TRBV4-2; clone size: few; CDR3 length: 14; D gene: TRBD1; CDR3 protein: CASSHDIGTVELFF; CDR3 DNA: TGTGCCAGCAGCCATGACATCGGGACAGTGGAGCTGTTTTTT